Following are 27 T cell receptor beta chains from one sample sequenced in a study of beta chain features in type 1 diabetes. The isolated RNA, all of it, was reverse transcribed, so expressed TCRB transcripts were what got sequenced. Assay used: immunoSEQ multiplex PCR; TCRdb lists only in-frame clones, some missing. The sample holds 330,000 or so clones, about 20% seen once. What was sequenced was naive CD4+ T cells from blood. These receptors were taken from a woman between 18 and 29 years old in good health.

The genes are TRBV5-1 and TRBJ2-5; 8 nucleotides align to TRBD2. The CDR3 is made up of 14 amino acids. V lost 5 bases, J lost 5 bases, and 8 bases stayed unmatched. The germline CDR1 and CDR2 sequences are SGHRS and YFSETQ. CDR3 sequence: CASSSRGGLETQYF. The CDR3 DNA follows: TGCGCCAGCAGTTCCCGCGGGGGGCTGGAGACCCAGTACTTC.

On this clone: Relative to the germline gene, one junction end is altered; a read error may explain this. The chain employs TRBV7-7 and TRBJ2-5, with 7 nucleotides matching TRBD1. The V gene's germline CDR1 is SSHAT and CDR2 FNYEAQ (reference sequence). The length of the CDR3 is 14 residues. The CDR3 DNA reads TGTGCTAGCAGCTCACCGGGACAGCAAGAGACCCAGTACTTC. Protein: CASSSPGQQETQYF.

CDR3 coding DNA: TGTGCCAGCAGCTCCTGGACTAGCGCGAACACCGGGGAGCTGTTTTTT. Its protein product is CASSSWTSANTGELFF. The chain carries TRBV5-4 and TRBJ2-2, with 9 bases lining up with TRBD2. Germline V CDR1 and CDR2: SGHNT, YYREEE (reference sequence). Losses at the gene ends were 3 bases for V and 0 bases for J; bases not matched to a gene: 3. The CDR3 is 16 residues long.

This clone showed up just a few times. This chain joins TRBV30 and TRBJ2-1; TRBD2 matches 7 bases. Trimming cost V 7 bases and J 7 bases; bases outside gene matches: 13. The germline CDR1 and CDR2 sequences are GTSNPN and SVGIG (reference sequence). The CDR3 covers 14 residues. CDR3 sequence: CALGGSLAVNEQFF. CDR3 DNA: TGTGCCTTAGGAGGGAGCCTAGCGGTGAATGAGCAGTTCTTC.

This chain links TRBV14 with TRBJ2-1, with D hard to call. V dropped 3 bases and J dropped 4 bases, with 10 bases sitting between them. Germline CDR1 is SGHDN and CDR2 is FVKESK. CDR3 length: 14 amino acids. In nucleotides, the CDR3 is TGTGCCAGCAGCCAGCTGGGCCTTTACAATGAGCAGTTCTTC. Translated, it gives CASSQLGLYNEQFF.

The chain is built from TRBV18 and TRBJ2-5; the match to TRBD1 covers 8 bases. J was trimmed by 0 bases and V by 5 bases; bases with no gene match: 5. Germline CDR1 and CDR2: KGHSH and LQKENI. This CDR3 comprises 15 residues. CDR3 coding DNA: TGTGCCAGCTCAACCCGACAGGGGAACCAAGAGACCCAGTACTTC. It specifies CASSTRQGNQETQYF.

As concerns this clone: Other DNA sequences in the sample encode the same CDR3. The chain joins TRBV9 to TRBJ1-1, with D tentatively TRBD1 (6 bases). The CDR3 is made up of 13 amino acids. Trimming stripped 5 bases from V and 2 bases from J, with 10 bases between. In germline, CDR1 is SGDLS, CDR2 YYNGEE. The CDR3 here is CASSLQGNTEAFF. In DNA form, the CDR3 reads TGTGCCAGCAGTTTACAGGGCAACACTGAAGCTTTCTTT.

The V and J genes are TRBV5-4 and TRBJ1-2; TRBD1 might be the D (5 bases). V dropped 4 bases and J dropped 3 bases, with 16 bases sitting between them. Germline V gives CDR1 SGHNT, CDR2 YYREEE (reference sequence). The CDR3 has 15 residues. CDR3 nucleotide sequence: TGTGCCAGCAGCCCGGGTGGATTAGGGGACTATGGCTACACCTTC. It encodes CASSPGGLGDYGYTF.

The chain joins TRBV9 to TRBJ2-3; no clear D. Per germline, CDR1 SGDLS and CDR2 YYNGEE. Between the trimmed V and J ends, which lost 0 bases and 2 bases, there was a span of 7 bases. This CDR3 is 14 amino acids long. CDR3 coding DNA: TGTGCCAGCAGCGTAGCTGAGATCACAGATACGCAGTATTTT. This codes for CASSVAEITDTQYF.

This clone showed up just a few times. J is TRBJ1-1 and V is TRBV29-1, with 7 positions matching TRBD1. J was trimmed by 1 base and V by 1 base; bases with no gene match: 3. The CDR3 contains 14 residues. Germline V gives CDR1 SQVTM, CDR2 ANQGSEA. The CDR3 DNA reads as TGCAGCGTTGAAGTTGGGACAGCGAACACTGAAGCTTTCTTT. Its protein is CSVEVGTANTEAFF.

This clone has only a few counts. This chain joins TRBV30 and TRBJ2-7; 8 bases agree with TRBD1. The CDR3 runs 13 residues. CDR1 GTSNPN and CDR2 SVGIG come from the germline V gene (reference sequence). J was trimmed by 5 bases and V by 1 base; bases with no gene match: 4. The CDR3 is CAWSGQGRNEQYF. For the CDR3, the DNA is TGTGCCTGGAGTGGACAGGGGAGGAACGAGCAGTACTTC.

V gene TRBV9 combines with J gene TRBJ2-5, with 14 bases identical to TRBD2. The CDR3 totals 19 residues. The germline CDR1 and CDR2 sequences are SGDLS and YYNGEE. Trimming took 0 bases from V and 0 from J; bases not matched to a gene: 7. The CDR3 spells CASSVGGLAGGPYQETQYF. CDR3 nucleotide sequence: TGTGCCAGCAGCGTAGGTGGACTAGCGGGAGGTCCGTACCAAGAGACCCAGTACTTC.

The rearrangement joins TRBV9 to TRBJ2-1; D call uncertain. Germline V gene lookup returns CDR1 SGDLS and CDR2 YYNGEE. Trimming took off 4 bases at V and 0 bases at J, with 11 bases between the two ends. The CDR3 is made up of 15 amino acids. In nucleotides, the CDR3 is TGTGCCAGCAGCCCGACTGCCTTCTCCTACAATGAGCAGTTCTTC. As protein: CASSPTAFSYNEQFF.

The table lists this clone with a few counts. The rearrangement uses TRBV4-3 and TRBJ2-4; D perhaps matches TRBD2 (5 bases). V lost 1 base to trimming and J lost 4 bases, with 17 bases between them. CDR1 is LGHNA, CDR2 YSLEER, per germline. CDR3 length: 17 residues. CDR3 protein: CASSQGPSGGRKNIQYF. CDR3 in DNA: TGCGCCAGCAGCCAAGGGCCTTCGGGCGGGCGGAAAAACATTCAGTACTTC.

This clone was seen only a few times. The chain couples TRBV19 to TRBJ2-5, with TRBD1 identical over 8 bases. CDR1 is LNHDA, CDR2 SQIVND, per germline (reference sequence). The V gene end was trimmed by 1 base and the J gene end by 3 bases; junction bases not matched to a gene: 1. CDR3 length equals 14 residues. CDR3 loop: CASSIGDRKETQYF. CDR3 coding DNA: TGTGCCAGTAGTATAGGGGACAGGAAAGAGACCCAGTACTTC.

Turning to this clone: This same CDR3 is encoded by further DNA sequences in the sample. The rearrangement links TRBV29-1 to TRBJ2-2; no reliable D call. Trimming removed 2 bases at V and 2 bases at J, with 9 bases between. The CDR3 is 14 residues long. Looked up from germline, CDR1 is SQVTM and CDR2 is ANQGSEA. CDR3 DNA: TGCAGCGTTGAAAAACAGTTAAACACCGGGGAGCTGTTTTTT. Its translation is CSVEKQLNTGELFF.

The V and J genes are TRBV29-1 and TRBJ2-7, with 7 bases identical to TRBD1. J gave up 4 bases and V 4 bases, and 7 bases lay outside the gene matches. CDR1 is SQVTM and CDR2 is ANQGSEA in the germline V gene. CDR3 length: 13 residues. This CDR3 reads CSVVRQGRYEQYF. DNA of the CDR3: TGCAGCGTTGTGAGACAGGGAAGGTACGAGCAGTACTTC.

Regarding this clone: Other DNA variants within this sample encode the same CDR3. This rearrangement joins TRBV9 to TRBJ2-7; D gene unclear. This CDR3 comprises 14 residues. V was cut by 0 bases and J by 1 base, with 8 bases left in between. In germline, CDR1 is SGDLS, CDR2 YYNGEE. CDR3: CASSVDGRSYEQYF. The CDR3, as DNA: TGTGCCAGCAGCGTAGATGGCAGATCCTACGAGCAGTACTTC. The full variable domain, its missing parts supplied by reference TRBV9 and TRBJ2-7, is DSGVTQTPKHLITATGQRVTLRCSPRSGDLSVYWYQQSLDQGLQFLIQYYNGEERAKGNILERFSAQQFPDLHSELNLSSLELGDSALYFCASSVDGRSYEQYFGPGTRLTVT.

This clone was recorded a few times. The rearrangement joins TRBV29-1 to TRBJ2-1; perhaps TRBD1 as D (7 bases). Per germline, CDR1 SQVTM and CDR2 ANQGSEA. The CDR3 has 14 amino acids. The V gene lost 5 bases and the J gene lost 7 bases, with 18 bases spanning the gap. CDR3 loop: CSVRRQGGGNEQFF. CDR3 in DNA: TGCAGCGTTCGGAGGCAGGGGGGCGGGAATGAGCAGTTCTTC.

The rearrangement links TRBV30 to TRBJ1-2; no clear D gene. Trimming shortened V by 3 bases and J by 1 base, and 12 bases separated the two germline ends. The V gene's germline CDR1 is GTSNPN and CDR2 SVGIG (reference sequence). CDR3 length: 14 residues. The CDR3 is CAWRSAGNNYGYTF. In DNA form, the CDR3 reads TGTGCCTGGAGATCGGCCGGGAATAACTATGGCTACACCTTC.

There are a few counts of this clone. The chain links TRBV9 to TRBJ2-5; TRBD2 matches 11 bases. In germline, CDR1 is SGDLS, CDR2 YYNGEE. V lost 3 bases and J lost 2; bases outside the gene matches: 6. This CDR3 has 16 amino acids. The CDR3 sequence is CASSEKGLAVQETQYF. For the CDR3, the DNA is TGTGCCAGCAGCGAGAAGGGACTAGCGGTTCAAGAGACCCAGTACTTC.

This clone was counted only a few times. CDR3: CASSVSDRSTDTQYF. DNA for the CDR3: TGTGCCAGCAGCGTCTCGGACAGGAGCACAGATACGCAGTATTTT. This chain links TRBV9 with TRBJ2-3; 7 bases fit TRBD1. The junction had 3 bases not matched to a gene; V was cut back by 2 bases and J by 0 bases. Germline CDR1 SGDLS, CDR2 YYNGEE. The CDR3 length is 15 residues.

This clone appeared a few times. The V call is TRBV4-2, the J call TRBJ2-3; maybe TRBD1 (5 bases). CDR3 length: 16 amino acids. The V gene's germline CDR1 is LGHNA and CDR2 YNFKEQ. V lost 3 bases and J lost 1, with 14 bases in between. For the CDR3, the DNA is TGTGCCAGCAGCCAGGGGAATCCAGGGCGCACAGATACGCAGTATTTT. Translated: CASSQGNPGRTDTQYF.

Comments on this clone: Other DNA sequences in this sample translate to the same CDR3. This sequence joins TRBV6-5 and TRBJ2-7, with a weak D call TRBD2 (6 bases). Germline V gene data show CDR1 as MNHEY and CDR2 as SVGAGI. The CDR3 covers 14 residues. V was cut by 0 bases and J by 2 bases, with 8 bases left in between. The CDR3: CASSYSGGTYEQYF. CDR3 nucleotides: TGTGCCAGCAGTTACTCGGGCGGGACCTACGAGCAGTACTTC.

This clone has only a few counts. This chain links TRBV2 with TRBJ2-3, with 7 bases that match TRBD1. The germline CDR1 and CDR2 sequences are SNHLY and FYNNEI. The CDR3 totals 14 residues. The V segment lost 4 bases and the J segment 5 bases; nucleotides outside the gene matches: 6. CDR3 region: CASSVEGGGDTQYF. CDR3 DNA: TGTGCCAGCAGTGTTGAAGGGGGCGGAGATACGCAGTATTTT.

This clone appeared a few times. The chain employs TRBV30 and TRBJ2-5; the D gene is possibly TRBD2 (6 bases). The CDR3 consists of 14 residues. Germline V gene lookup returns CDR1 GTSNPN and CDR2 SVGIG (reference sequence). The V gene lost 4 bases and the J gene lost 2 bases, with 14 bases spanning the gap. The CDR3 nucleotides are TGTGCCTGGACTATGGGGGGACCGCAAGAGACCCAGTACTTC. Its translation: CAWTMGGPQETQYF.

This clone was observed a few times. CDR3 in DNA: TGTGCCATCCGCTCCCAGCGGGGGACCTACAATGAGCAGTTCTTC. This translates into CAIRSQRGTYNEQFF. The gene calls are TRBV10-3 and TRBJ2-1; TRBD2 matches at 8 bases. This CDR3 comprises 15 residues. Germline trimming cut 8 bases from V and 2 bases from J; bases unmatched to any gene: 8. Germline V lookup: CDR1 ENHRY, CDR2 SYGVKD.